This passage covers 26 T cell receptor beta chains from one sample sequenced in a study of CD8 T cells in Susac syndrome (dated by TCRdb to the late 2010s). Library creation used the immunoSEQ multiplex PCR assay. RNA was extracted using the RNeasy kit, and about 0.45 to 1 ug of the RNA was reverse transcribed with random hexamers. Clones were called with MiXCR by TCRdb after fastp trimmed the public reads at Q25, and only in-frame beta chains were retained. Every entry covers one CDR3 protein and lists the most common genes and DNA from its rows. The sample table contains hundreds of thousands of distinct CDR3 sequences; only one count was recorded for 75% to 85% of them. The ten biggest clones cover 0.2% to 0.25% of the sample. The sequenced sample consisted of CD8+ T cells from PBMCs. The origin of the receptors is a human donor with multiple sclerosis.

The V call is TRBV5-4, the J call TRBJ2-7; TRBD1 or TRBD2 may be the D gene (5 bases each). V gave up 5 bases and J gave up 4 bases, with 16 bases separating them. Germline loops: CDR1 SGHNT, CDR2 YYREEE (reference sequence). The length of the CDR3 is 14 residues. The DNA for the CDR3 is TGTGCCAGCAGTAACTGGCAGAGGGGATACGAGCAGTACTTC. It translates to CASSNWQRGYEQYF.

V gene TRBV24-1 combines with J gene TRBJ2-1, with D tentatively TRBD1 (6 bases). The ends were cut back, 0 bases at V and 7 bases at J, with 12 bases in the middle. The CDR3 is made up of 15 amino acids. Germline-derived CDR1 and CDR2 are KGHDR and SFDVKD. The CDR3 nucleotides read TGTGCCACCAGTGATTTGATACAGGGTCGAAATGAGCAGTTCTTC. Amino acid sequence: CATSDLIQGRNEQFF.

The CDR3 bases are TGCAGTGCTAGACCATATTTGGGACTAGCGGGAAGACCCTACGAGCAGTACTTC. Its translation: CSARPYLGLAGRPYEQYF. This rearrangement joins TRBV20-1 to TRBJ2-7; 13 bases map to TRBD2. The V and J ends lost 2 bases and 2 bases, in that order; junction bases with no gene match: 12. The CDR3 runs 18 residues. The germline V gene encodes CDR1 DFQATT and CDR2 SNEGSKA (reference sequence).

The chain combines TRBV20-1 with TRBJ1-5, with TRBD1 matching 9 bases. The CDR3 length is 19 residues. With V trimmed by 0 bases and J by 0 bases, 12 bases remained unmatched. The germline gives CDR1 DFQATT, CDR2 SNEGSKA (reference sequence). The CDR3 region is CSARDGWGQGPYSNQPQHF. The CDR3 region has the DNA TGCAGTGCTAGAGATGGGTGGGGACAGGGACCTTATAGCAATCAGCCCCAGCATTTT.

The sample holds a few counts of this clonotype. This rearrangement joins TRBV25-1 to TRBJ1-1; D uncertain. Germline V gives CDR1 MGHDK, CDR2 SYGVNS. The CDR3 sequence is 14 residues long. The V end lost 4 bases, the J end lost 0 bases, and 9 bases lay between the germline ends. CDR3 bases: TGTGCCAGCAGTGGAGGAGTTATGAACACTGAAGCTTTCTTT. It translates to CASSGGVMNTEAFF. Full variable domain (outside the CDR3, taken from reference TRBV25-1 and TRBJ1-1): EADIYQTPRYLVIGTGKKITLECSQTMGHDKMYWYQQDPGMELHLIHYSYGVNSTEKGDLSSESTVSRIRTEHFPLTLESARPSHTSQYLCASSGGVMNTEAFFGQGTRLTVV.

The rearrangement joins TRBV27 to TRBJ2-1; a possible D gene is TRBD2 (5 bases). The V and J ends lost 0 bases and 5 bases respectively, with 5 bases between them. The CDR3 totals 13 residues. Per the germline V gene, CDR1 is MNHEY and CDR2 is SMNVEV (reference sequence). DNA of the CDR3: TGTGCCAGCAGTTTATCCGGGGACAATGAGCAGTTCTTC. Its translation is CASSLSGDNEQFF.

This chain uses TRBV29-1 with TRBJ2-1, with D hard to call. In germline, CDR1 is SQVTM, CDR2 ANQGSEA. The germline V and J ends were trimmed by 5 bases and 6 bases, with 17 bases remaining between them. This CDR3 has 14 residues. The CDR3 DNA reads TGCAGCGTTAAGGGCGCCTTAGGTAGCAATGAGCAGTTCTTC. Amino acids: CSVKGALGSNEQFF.

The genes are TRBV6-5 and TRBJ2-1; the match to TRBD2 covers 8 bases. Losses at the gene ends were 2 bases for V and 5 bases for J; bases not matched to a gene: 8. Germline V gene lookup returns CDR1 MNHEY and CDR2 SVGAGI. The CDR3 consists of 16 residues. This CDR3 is CASSYGYSGVNNEQFF. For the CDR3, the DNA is TGTGCCAGCAGTTACGGGTATAGCGGGGTGAACAATGAGCAGTTCTTC.

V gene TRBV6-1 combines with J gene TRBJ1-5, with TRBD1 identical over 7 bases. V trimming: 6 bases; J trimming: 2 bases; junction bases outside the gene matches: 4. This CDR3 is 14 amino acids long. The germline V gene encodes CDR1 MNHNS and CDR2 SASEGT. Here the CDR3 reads CASRPTGRNQPQHF. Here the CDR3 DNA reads TGTGCCAGCAGACCGACAGGGCGCAATCAGCCCCAGCATTTT.

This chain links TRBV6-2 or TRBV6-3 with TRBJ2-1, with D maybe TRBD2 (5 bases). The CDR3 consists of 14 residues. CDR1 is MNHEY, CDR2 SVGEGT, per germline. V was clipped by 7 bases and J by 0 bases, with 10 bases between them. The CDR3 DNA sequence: TGTGCCAGCACGGAGGAGCTCTCCTACAATGAGCAGTTCTTC. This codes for CASTEELSYNEQFF.

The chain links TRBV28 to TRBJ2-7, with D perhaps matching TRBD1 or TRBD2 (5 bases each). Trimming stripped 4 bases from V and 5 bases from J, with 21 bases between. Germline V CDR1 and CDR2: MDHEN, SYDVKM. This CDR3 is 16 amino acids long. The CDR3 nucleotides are TGTGCCAGCAGTTATATACACCGGGGCCCATGGGACGAGCAGTACTTC. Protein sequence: CASSYIHRGPWDEQYF.

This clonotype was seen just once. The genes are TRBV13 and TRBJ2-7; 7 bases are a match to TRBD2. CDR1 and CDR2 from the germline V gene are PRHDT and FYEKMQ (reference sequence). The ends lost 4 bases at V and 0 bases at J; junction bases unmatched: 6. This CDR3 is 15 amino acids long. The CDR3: CASSSSGHFSYEQYF. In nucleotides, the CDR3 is TGTGCCAGCAGCTCTAGCGGACATTTCTCCTACGAGCAGTACTTC.

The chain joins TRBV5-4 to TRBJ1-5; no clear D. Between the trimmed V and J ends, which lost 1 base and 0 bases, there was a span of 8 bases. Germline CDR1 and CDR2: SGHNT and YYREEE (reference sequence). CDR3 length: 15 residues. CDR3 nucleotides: TGTGCCAGCAGCTTGTGGGGATTTAGCAATCAGCCCCAGCATTTT. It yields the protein CASSLWGFSNQPQHF.

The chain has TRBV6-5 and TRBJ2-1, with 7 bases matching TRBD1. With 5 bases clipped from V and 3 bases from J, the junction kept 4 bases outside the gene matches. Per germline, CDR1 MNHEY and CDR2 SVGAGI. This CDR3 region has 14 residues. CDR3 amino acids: CASSHPGGYNEQFF. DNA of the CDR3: TGTGCCAGCAGTCATCCAGGGGGCTACAATGAGCAGTTCTTC.

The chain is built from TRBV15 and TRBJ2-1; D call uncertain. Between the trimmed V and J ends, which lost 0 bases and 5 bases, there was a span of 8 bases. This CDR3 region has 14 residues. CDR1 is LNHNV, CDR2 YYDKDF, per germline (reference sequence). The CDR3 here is CATSRDFGDNEQFF. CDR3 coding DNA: TGTGCCACCAGCAGAGATTTCGGCGACAATGAGCAGTTCTTC.

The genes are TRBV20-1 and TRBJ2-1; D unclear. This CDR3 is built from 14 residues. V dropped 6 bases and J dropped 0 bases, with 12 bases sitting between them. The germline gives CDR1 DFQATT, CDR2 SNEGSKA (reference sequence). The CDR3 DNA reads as TGCAGTGCAACCGTATCTAGCTCCTACAATGAGCAGTTCTTC. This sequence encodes CSATVSSSYNEQFF.

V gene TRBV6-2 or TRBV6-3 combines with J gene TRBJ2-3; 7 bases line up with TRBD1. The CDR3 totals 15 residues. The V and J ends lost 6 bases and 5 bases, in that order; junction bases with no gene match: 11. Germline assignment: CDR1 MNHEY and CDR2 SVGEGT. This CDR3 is CASSEGGALGDTQYF. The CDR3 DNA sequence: TGTGCCAGCAGCGAAGGGGGCGCCTTGGGAGATACGCAGTATTTT.

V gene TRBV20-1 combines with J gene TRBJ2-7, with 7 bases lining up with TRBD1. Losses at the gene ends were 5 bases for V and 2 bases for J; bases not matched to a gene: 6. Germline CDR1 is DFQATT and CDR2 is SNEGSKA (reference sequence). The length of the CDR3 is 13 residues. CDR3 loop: CSARQGAAYEQYF. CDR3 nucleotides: TGCAGTGCTCGACAGGGTGCGGCCTACGAGCAGTACTTC.

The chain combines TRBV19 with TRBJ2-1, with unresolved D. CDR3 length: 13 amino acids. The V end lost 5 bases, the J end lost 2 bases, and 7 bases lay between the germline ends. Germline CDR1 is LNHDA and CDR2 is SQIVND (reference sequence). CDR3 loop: CASSSGTYNEQFF. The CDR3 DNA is TGTGCCAGTAGTTCTGGGACCTACAATGAGCAGTTCTTC. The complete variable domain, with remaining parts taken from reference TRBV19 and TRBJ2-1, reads DGGITQSPKYLFRKEGQNVTLSCEQNLNHDAMYWYRQDPGQGLRLIYYSQIVNDFQKGDIAEGYSVSREKKESFPLTVTSAQKNPTAFYLCASSSGTYNEQFFGPGTRLTVL.

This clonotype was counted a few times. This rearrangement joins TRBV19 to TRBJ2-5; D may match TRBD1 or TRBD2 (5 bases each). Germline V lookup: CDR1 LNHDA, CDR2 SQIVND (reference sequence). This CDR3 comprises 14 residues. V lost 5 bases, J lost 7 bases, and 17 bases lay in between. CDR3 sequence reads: CASSPRDGRRTQYF. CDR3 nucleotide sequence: TGTGCCAGTAGTCCGAGGGACGGCCGCCGGACCCAGTACTTC.

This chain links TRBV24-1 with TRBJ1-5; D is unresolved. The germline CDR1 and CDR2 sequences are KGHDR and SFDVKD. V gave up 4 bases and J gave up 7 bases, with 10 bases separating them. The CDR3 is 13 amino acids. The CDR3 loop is CATSERGGQPQHF. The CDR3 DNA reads TGTGCCACCAGTGAAAGAGGAGGACAGCCCCAGCATTTT.

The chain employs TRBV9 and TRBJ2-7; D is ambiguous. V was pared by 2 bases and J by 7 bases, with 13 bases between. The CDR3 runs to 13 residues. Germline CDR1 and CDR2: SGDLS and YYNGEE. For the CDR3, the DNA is TGTGCCAGCAGCGTGGATAGTCTTGAAGAGCAGTACTTC. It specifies CASSVDSLEEQYF.

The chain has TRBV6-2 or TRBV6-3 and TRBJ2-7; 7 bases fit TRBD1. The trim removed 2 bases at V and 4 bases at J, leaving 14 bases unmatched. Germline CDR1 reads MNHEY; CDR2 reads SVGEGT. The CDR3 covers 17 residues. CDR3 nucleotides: TGTGCCAGCAGTTACCCGACCGGCAGGGGGAGTTTATACGAGCAGTACTTC. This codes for CASSYPTGRGSLYEQYF.

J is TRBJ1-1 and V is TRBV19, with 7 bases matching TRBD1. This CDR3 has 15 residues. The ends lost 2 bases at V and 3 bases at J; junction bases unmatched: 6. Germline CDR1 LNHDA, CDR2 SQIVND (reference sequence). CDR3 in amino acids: CASSILAQGHTEAFF. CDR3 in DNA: TGTGCCAGTAGTATATTGGCACAGGGGCACACTGAAGCTTTCTTT.

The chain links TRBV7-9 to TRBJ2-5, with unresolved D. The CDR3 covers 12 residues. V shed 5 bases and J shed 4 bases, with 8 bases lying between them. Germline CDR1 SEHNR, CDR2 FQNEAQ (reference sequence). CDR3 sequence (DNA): TGTGCCAGCAGCACGTGGAGAGAGACCCAGTACTTC. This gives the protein CASSTWRETQYF.

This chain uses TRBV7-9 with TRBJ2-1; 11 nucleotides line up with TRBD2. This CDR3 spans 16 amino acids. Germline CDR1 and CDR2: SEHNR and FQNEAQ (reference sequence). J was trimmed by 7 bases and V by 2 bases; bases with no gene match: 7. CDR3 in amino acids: CASSLPLAGGSNEQFF. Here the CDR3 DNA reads TGTGCCAGCAGCTTACCCCTAGCGGGGGGTTCGAATGAGCAGTTCTTC.